This T cell receptor beta chain was obtained from a study of cytomegalovirus exposure and HLA in healthy donors. General observations from the study: In a later analysis, common viral pathogens appeared linked to several of the most significant clusters. Later analysis indicated greater clonal expansion among HLA-associated TCR beta chains than among equally common other chains.

Comment on this clone: The target antigen is unknown.

The PCR ran on 60 Vbeta and 13 Jbeta primers. Sequencing used immunoSEQ multiplex PCR; TCRdb keeps in-frame clones, though not all of them. Here the sample spans fewer than 200,000 clones, approximately 85% being singletons. The source is a girl aged 2-10 years in good health and CMV-seropositive. The sequenced sample was PBMCs.

The CDR3 protein is CASSQERGSSYNEQFF. CDR3 in DNA: TGCGCCAGCAGCCAAGAGCGGGGGAGCTCCTACAATGAGCAGTTCTTC. The chain carries TRBV4-1 and TRBJ2-1; TRBD2 matches at 7 bases. The junction had 2 bases not matched to a gene; V was cut back by 0 bases and J by 0 bases. Germline V gene data show CDR1 as MGHRA and CDR2 as YSYEKL. This CDR3 is built from 16 residues.